This T cell receptor beta chain was retrieved from a study of T cell repertoires in cytomegalovirus infection. On the study more broadly: Public TCR beta signatures marked donors with CMV infection and the matching HLA.

This clonotype was seen repeatedly, ten times or more. As yet, its antigen is unknown. Per germline, CDR1 SGHTA and CDR2 FQGTGA. Losses at the gene ends were 0 bases for V and 5 bases for J; bases not matched to a gene: 1. The CDR3 contains 15 residues. The study, taken as a whole, reports: The cumulative frequency of public TCR beta families distinguished individuals who carried CMV together with the relevant HLA. Across the ex vivo response, the dominant clonotypes were HLA-C-restricted CMV-specific TCR beta clonotypes.

Using its own MiXCR run on the reads, TCRdb lists one record per CDR3 protein. Among 130,000 or so distinct CDR3 sequences listed, roughly 6% were seen once. Input material: PBMCs. The V gene is TRBV7-3, the J gene TRBJ2-3; 11 bases fit TRBD2. This TCR came from a human donor in good health (CMV status not recorded). Some clones in this sample may be carry-over from other donors' samples. The CDR3 nucleotides are TGTGCCAGCAGCTTAACTGGACTAGCGGGAGATACGCAGTATTTT. Translation: CASSLTGLAGDTQYF.